This T cell receptor (beta chain) was recovered during a study of CD8 T cells in ankylosing spondylitis. General study points: Disease-associated clonotypes exhibited CD8+ identity and were relatively infrequent in peripheral blood. Matched ankylosing spondylitis synovial fluid reportedly showed significant enrichment of disease-linked clones. Ankylosing spondylitis blood appeared to carry a characteristic TCR beta motif of several highly homologous variants.

Comments on this clonotype: The antigen is not known.

Each TCR beta library was made by quantitative 5'-RACE that incorporated molecular barcodes. Using its own MiXCR run on the 5' RACE reads, TCRdb lists one record per CDR3 protein. The table records about 440,000 distinct CDR3 sequences, about a sixth of them present only once. This CDR3 is built from 13 residues. The germline gives CDR1 SGHNT, CDR2 YENEEA. V dropped 7 bases and J dropped 0 bases, with 9 bases sitting between them. Sequenced input: blood, either unsorted or a sorted T cell fraction (not recorded which). The clonotype originates from a male donor with ankylosing spondylitis. The chain links TRBV11-3 to TRBJ1-1; D remains ambiguous. The CDR3 loop reads CASMEPMNTEAFF. CDR3 sequence (DNA): TGTGCCAGCATGGAACCTATGAACACTGAAGCTTTCTTT.